These 31 T cell receptor beta chains originate from one sample sequenced in a study of spatial heterogeneity in lung cancer. TCRdb processed the 5' RACE reads anew with MiXCR; each CDR3 protein has one entry. Of more than 65,000 distinct CDR3 sequences in the sample, under 8.5% were seen once. The time point denotes: sample taken at primary tumor resection. This material consisted of PBMCs, taken at surgery. The source of these receptors is a male donor with early-stage non-small cell lung cancer.

The chain recombines TRBV13 with TRBJ2-7; perhaps TRBD2 as D (5 bases). The germline V gene has CDR1 PRHDT and CDR2 FYEKMQ (reference sequence). The V gene lost 3 bases and the J gene lost 3 bases, with 9 bases spanning the gap. This CDR3 spans 13 amino acids. The CDR3 protein is CASSFPLDYEQYF. DNA for the CDR3: TGTGCCAGCAGCTTCCCACTAGACTACGAGCAGTACTTC.

Of note for this clonotype: One end of the junction fails to match germline, which may point to a read error. The rearrangement uses TRBV2 and TRBJ1-2, with 9 bases fitting TRBD1. CDR1 and CDR2 from the germline V gene are SNHLY and FYNNEI. The CDR3 contains 13 residues. This CDR3 is CVSSEDRGNGYTF. CDR3 nucleotide sequence: TGTGTCAGCAGTGAGGACAGGGGAAATGGCTACACCTTC.

This clonotype was counted a few times. The CDR3: CASSLGQGGEKLFF. The CDR3 region has the DNA TGCGCCAGCAGCTTGGGACAGGGAGGTGAAAAACTGTTTTTT. This chain joins TRBV5-1 and TRBJ1-4; 7 positions match TRBD1. The CDR3 is made up of 14 amino acids. CDR1 is SGHRS, CDR2 YFSETQ, per germline. The junction had 3 bases not matched to a gene; V was cut back by 0 bases and J by 7 bases.

This clonotype came up many times. This chain uses TRBV12-3 or TRBV12-4 with TRBJ2-3, with D possibly being TRBD2 (5 bases). The CDR3 spans 15 residues. The V gene lost 6 bases and the J gene lost 3 bases, with 16 bases spanning the gap. The CDR3 region is CASSPEGDGTDTQYF. Written as DNA, the CDR3 is TGTGCCAGCAGCCCCGAGGGAGATGGTACAGATACGCAGTATTTT.

This clonotype was observed many times. V gene TRBV7-8 combines with J gene TRBJ2-3; 7 positions match TRBD2. The CDR3 has 14 residues. After removal of 1 base from V and 4 bases from J, the junction contained 2 bases not matched to a gene. Looked up from germline, CDR1 is SGHVS and CDR2 is FQNEAQ. The CDR3 loop reads CASSLGGSADTQYF. CDR3 DNA: TGTGCCAGCAGCTTAGGCGGGAGCGCAGATACGCAGTATTTT.

The rearrangement joins TRBV6-1 to TRBJ2-3; possibly TRBD2 for D (6 bases). V gave up 8 bases and J gave up 7 bases, with 16 bases separating them. The CDR3 totals 13 residues. Germline lookup yields CDR1 MNHNS and CDR2 SASEGT. The chain's CDR3 is CASRLRDFYTQYF. CDR3 nucleotides: TGTGCCAGCCGGCTCAGGGACTTTTATACGCAGTATTTT.

Only a few counts were recorded for this clonotype. The gene calls are TRBV18 and TRBJ2-7, with D unclear. Looked up from germline, CDR1 is KGHSH and CDR2 is LQKENI. This CDR3 is built from 12 residues. V gave up 5 bases and J gave up 6 bases, with 11 bases separating them. The CDR3 sequence: CASSIPNGEQYF. The CDR3 nucleotides are TGTGCCAGCTCAATTCCAAATGGCGAGCAGTACTTC.

The table lists this clonotype with a few counts. The V and J genes are TRBV24-1 and TRBJ2-3; D unclear. Germline lookup yields CDR1 KGHDR and CDR2 SFDVKD. The CDR3 consists of 14 residues. The V and J ends lost 0 bases and 6 bases respectively, with 9 bases between them. CDR3 amino acids: CATSDLGSGDTQYF. The CDR3 coding sequence is TGTGCCACCAGTGATTTGGGGTCGGGCGATACGCAGTATTTT.

This clonotype was seen repeatedly, ten times or more. The J gene is TRBJ2-2, the V gene TRBV24-1; TRBD2 aligns across 9 bases. Germline values: CDR1 KGHDR, CDR2 SFDVKD. CDR3 length: 16 amino acids. J was trimmed by 8 bases and V by 3 bases; bases with no gene match: 9. For the CDR3, the DNA is TGTGCCACCAGTGATCCGTGGACTAGCGCTGGAGGGGAGCTGTTTTTT. Its protein is CATSDPWTSAGGELFF.

This clonotype has a handful of counts. The V gene is TRBV6-6, the J gene TRBJ2-7; D ambiguous. This CDR3 has 11 amino acids. Germline CDR1 MNHNY, CDR2 SVGAGI (reference sequence). V was shortened by 6 bases and J by 7 bases, with 10 bases between the two germline ends. Here the CDR3 reads CASSLLEEQYF. CDR3 coding DNA: TGTGCCAGCAGCCTCCTCGAAGAGCAGTACTTC.

This clonotype was recorded at least ten times. This chain joins TRBV3-1 and TRBJ2-1; D may correspond to TRBD1 or TRBD2 (5 bases each). This CDR3 spans 15 amino acids. Trimming took off 0 bases at V and 10 bases at J, with 16 bases between the two ends. In germline, CDR1 is LGHDT, CDR2 YNNKEL (reference sequence). CDR3 protein: CASSQDRNPGREQFF. CDR3 sequence (DNA): TGTGCCAGCAGCCAAGATAGGAACCCGGGGCGCGAGCAGTTCTTC.

This clonotype was seen many times. The chain recombines TRBV28 with TRBJ2-5; D perhaps matches TRBD2 (6 bases). Germline CDR1 MDHEN, CDR2 SYDVKM. CDR3 length: 11 residues. V was shortened by 10 bases and J by 2 bases, with 8 bases between the two germline ends. The CDR3 reads CATGTQETQYF. Written as DNA, the CDR3 is TGTGCCACCGGGACTCAAGAGACCCAGTACTTC.

The V gene is TRBV10-3, the J gene TRBJ2-5, with D perhaps matching TRBD1 or TRBD2 (5 bases each). Trimming cost V 5 bases and J 5 bases, with 9 bases left between them. Germline V gene lookup returns CDR1 ENHRY and CDR2 SYGVKD. This CDR3 contains 12 residues. CDR3 protein: CAISLGTETQYF. CDR3 bases: TGTGCCATCAGTTTAGGGACGGAGACCCAGTACTTC.

This clonotype appeared many times. V usage is TRBV7-9 and J usage is TRBJ1-1, with TRBD1 matching 7 bases. CDR1 SEHNR and CDR2 FQNEAQ come from the germline V gene (reference sequence). V lost 4 bases to trimming and J lost 3 bases; unmatched junction nucleotides: 8. This CDR3 is built from 15 residues. In nucleotides, the CDR3 is TGTGCCAGCAGCTCGCGGACAGGTATAGACACTGAAGCTTTCTTT. Its protein is CASSSRTGIDTEAFF.

This clonotype has more than one count but fewer than ten. The gene calls are TRBV7-9 and TRBJ2-2, with unresolved D. Germline CDR1 reads SEHNR; CDR2 reads FQNEAQ (reference sequence). Trimming took 2 bases from V and 7 from J, leaving 11 bases between them. CDR3 length equals 14 residues. CDR3 sequence reads: CASSLFGRGGELFF. Written as DNA, the CDR3 is TGTGCCAGCAGCTTATTTGGCCGCGGCGGGGAGCTGTTTTTT.

The sample holds many counts of this clonotype. V usage is TRBV6-2 or TRBV6-3 and J usage is TRBJ1-1; possible D gene TRBD1, 5 bases. Germline values: CDR1 MNHEY, CDR2 SVGEGT. CDR3 length: 15 amino acids. Trimming shortened V by 1 base and J by 3 bases, and 12 bases separated the two germline ends. CDR3 DNA: TGTGCCAGCAGTTACTTTCCGCAGGGCGACACTGAAGCTTTCTTT. Its protein is CASSYFPQGDTEAFF.

At least ten counts were recorded for this clonotype. The chain joins TRBV29-1 to TRBJ1-1; 7 bases map to TRBD1. Germline V lookup: CDR1 SQVTM, CDR2 ANQGSEA. CDR3 length: 11 amino acids. Trimming at V came to 3 bases and at J to 7 bases, leaving 2 bases not matched to a gene. This CDR3 reads CSVDRGGEAFF. CDR3 coding DNA: TGCAGCGTTGACAGGGGGGGTGAAGCTTTCTTT. The full variable domain, in which reference TRBV29-1 and TRBJ1-1 provide the parts outside the CDR3, is SAVISQKPSRDICQRGTSLTIQCQVDSQVTMMFWYRQQPGQSLTLIATANQGSEATYESGFVIDKFPISRPNLTFSTLTVSNMSPEDSSIYLCSVDRGGEAFFGQGTRLTVV.

This clonotype has a count of ten or more. The chain is built from TRBV18 and TRBJ1-1, with 8 bases fitting TRBD1. Germline lookup yields CDR1 KGHSH and CDR2 LQKENI. This CDR3 is built from 16 residues. V gave up 1 base and J gave up 5 bases; unmatched junction bases: 9. In DNA, the CDR3 is TGTGCCAGCTCACCACGACAGGGGAAAGGTGGTACTGAAGCTTTCTTT. Its translation is CASSPRQGKGGTEAFF.

This rearrangement joins TRBV25-1 to TRBJ2-3; the D is unclear. The CDR3 is made up of 15 amino acids. Per the germline V gene, CDR1 is MGHDK and CDR2 is SYGVNS. V dropped 0 bases and J dropped 5 bases, with 12 bases sitting between them. CDR3 amino acids: CASSEYPTLKDTQYF. The CDR3 bases are TGTGCCAGCAGTGAATATCCAACCCTAAAAGATACGCAGTATTTT.

This clonotype has at least ten counts. The V gene is TRBV6-5, the J gene TRBJ2-7; unclear D gene. Germline V gene sequence: CDR1 MNHEY, CDR2 SVGAGI. This CDR3 spans 12 amino acids. V dropped 6 bases and J dropped 2 bases, with 8 bases sitting between them. The CDR3 sequence is CASSKGTYEQYF. The DNA of the CDR3 is TGTGCCAGCAGCAAGGGAACCTACGAGCAGTACTTC.

This clonotype came up many times. This rearrangement joins TRBV7-9 to TRBJ1-1; 7 nucleotides line up with TRBD1. The germline V gene has CDR1 SEHNR and CDR2 FQNEAQ (reference sequence). Unmatched junction bases numbered 6, after V lost 5 bases and J lost 0 bases. The CDR3 is 15 residues long. The DNA for the CDR3 is TGTGCCAGCAGCACAGGGGCCCTTATGAACACTGAAGCTTTCTTT. Protein: CASSTGALMNTEAFF. The complete variable domain, with remaining parts taken from reference TRBV7-9 and TRBJ1-1, reads DTGVSQNPRHKITKRGQNVTFRCDPISEHNRLYWYRQTLGQGPEFLTYFQNEAQLEKSRLLSDRFSAERPKGSFSTLEIQRTEQGDSAMYLCASSTGALMNTEAFFGQGTRLTVV.

This rearrangement joins TRBV5-1 to TRBJ1-5; unclear D gene. Germline V gene lookup returns CDR1 SGHRS and CDR2 YFSETQ. This CDR3 spans 13 amino acids. V was trimmed by 0 bases and J by 6 bases, leaving 7 bases between them. CDR3 bases: TGCGCCAGCAGCTTGGAGGTGGGTCAGCCCCAGCATTTT. Amino acids: CASSLEVGQPQHF. The complete variable domain, with remaining parts taken from reference TRBV5-1 and TRBJ1-5, reads KAGVTQTPRYLIKTRGQQVTLSCSPISGHRSVSWYQQTPGQGLQFLFEYFSETQRNKGNFPGRFSGRQFSNSRSEMNVSTLELGDSALYLCASSLEVGQPQHFGDGTRLSIL.

This clonotype occurred a few times. This chain connects TRBV6-5 to TRBJ2-5; 8 bases are shared with TRBD2. In germline, CDR1 is MNHEY, CDR2 SVGAGI. This CDR3 has 13 residues. The V and J ends lost 6 bases and 5 bases, in that order; junction bases with no gene match: 5. The CDR3 reads CASSGGVRETQYF. CDR3 nucleotide sequence: TGTGCCAGCAGCGGGGGGGTCCGGGAGACCCAGTACTTC.

This clonotype was counted ten times or more. The chain links TRBV28 to TRBJ2-4; D gene uncertain. Trimming stripped 5 bases from V and 1 base from J, with 12 bases between. This CDR3 comprises 15 residues. From germline, CDR1 is MDHEN and CDR2 SYDVKM. The CDR3 spells CASSPPTAAKNIQYF. The CDR3 DNA reads TGTGCCAGCAGTCCCCCAACGGCGGCCAAAAACATTCAGTACTTC.

V and J are TRBV20-1 and TRBJ2-1, with 14 bases that match TRBD2. V lost 6 bases and J lost 9; bases outside the gene matches: 10. The CDR3 is made up of 15 amino acids. Germline CDR1 DFQATT, CDR2 SNEGSKA (reference sequence). The CDR3 region has the DNA TGCAGTGCCAATTCCCGACTAGCGGGAGGGAGTGAGCAGTTCTTC. It encodes CSANSRLAGGSEQFF.

This clonotype came up many times. This sequence joins TRBV29-1 and TRBJ1-5, with TRBD1 matching 8 bases. CDR3 length: 14 amino acids. The junction had 4 bases not matched to a gene; V was cut back by 6 bases and J by 0 bases. CDR1 is SQVTM and CDR2 is ANQGSEA in the germline V gene. The CDR3 nucleotides read TGCAGCGTGTCCGGGACAGGTAGCAATCAGCCCCAGCATTTT. As protein: CSVSGTGSNQPQHF.

This clonotype showed up many times. This chain links TRBV20-1 with TRBJ2-1; unclear D gene. Looked up from germline, CDR1 is DFQATT and CDR2 is SNEGSKA (reference sequence). There are 11 residues in the CDR3. V lost 3 bases, J lost 4 bases, and 4 bases lay in between. The CDR3: CSASGYNEQFF. The CDR3 DNA is TGCAGTGCTAGTGGTTACAATGAGCAGTTCTTC.

J is TRBJ1-2 and V is TRBV20-1, with D tentatively TRBD1 (5 bases). The CDR3 is made up of 13 amino acids. Germline assignment: CDR1 DFQATT and CDR2 SNEGSKA (reference sequence). Trimming removed 8 bases from V and 6 bases from J, with 19 bases in between. DNA for the CDR3: TGCAGTCCTACCATGAGGGGCATAGATGGCTACACCTTC. Its translation is CSPTMRGIDGYTF.

This clonotype was picked up many times. V usage is TRBV11-2 and J usage is TRBJ2-1, with D possibly being TRBD1 (6 bases). The CDR3 sequence is 13 residues long. Germline CDR1 SGHAT, CDR2 FQNNGV. The V end lost 0 bases, the J end lost 10 bases, and 10 bases lay between the germline ends. CDR3 DNA sequence: TGTGCCAGCAGCTTAGAGGGACACGGAGAGCAGTTCTTC. Protein sequence: CASSLEGHGEQFF.

V usage is TRBV7-9 and J usage is TRBJ2-7, with a tentative D call TRBD2 (5 bases). Germline CDR1 is SEHNR and CDR2 is FQNEAQ (reference sequence). This CDR3 comprises 13 residues. The V and J ends lost 1 base and 6 bases respectively, with 10 bases between them. The CDR3 is CASSLVSDSEQYF. The CDR3 DNA sequence: TGTGCCAGCAGCTTAGTATCGGACTCCGAGCAGTACTTC.

As concerns this clonotype: This sequence may be a read error, since a much larger clone differs from it by one base. The chain carries TRBV27 and TRBJ2-2; D is undetermined. Per germline, CDR1 MNHEY and CDR2 SMNVEV (reference sequence). The CDR3 is made up of 11 amino acids. V lost 5 bases and J 3 bases, leaving 1 base between the germline ends. This chain's CDR3 is CASSHTGELFF. CDR3 in DNA: TGTGCCAGCAGTCACACCGGGGAGCTGTTTTTT.